A selection of T cell receptor beta chains follows, all from one sample in a study of CD8 T cells in Susac syndrome. TCRdb fed the immunoSEQ multiplex PCR reads into MiXCR, producing one record per CDR3 protein. Seen here are roughly 130,000 distinct CDR3 sequences, around 94% observed once, and the top ten hold about 0.29%. The sequencing sample was made of CD8+ T cells from PBMCs. The receptor set was obtained from a human donor with Susac syndrome. Each CDR3 is given with its conserved first and last residue. Each record gives: D gene, clone size, J gene, V gene, CDR3 protein, CDR3 DNA. The D gene is left open where the match is weak. Only part of the rows carry a size: once, few, many, or a class if the clone is expanded.

D gene: .
clone size: .
J gene: TRBJ2-1
V gene: TRBV13
CDR3 protein: CASSTARLSYNEQFF
CDR3 DNA: TGTGCCAGCAGCACCGCGCGGCTGTCCTACAATGAGCAGTTCTTC

D gene: .
clone size: .
J gene: TRBJ2-7
V gene: TRBV29-1
CDR3 protein: CSVEAGYEQYF
CDR3 DNA: TGCAGCGTTGAAGCAGGGTACGAGCAGTACTTC

D gene: .
clone size: .
J gene: TRBJ2-2
V gene: TRBV24-1
CDR3 protein: CATSDLLGTGELFF
CDR3 DNA: TGTGCCACCAGTGATTTGCTGGGGACCGGGGAGCTGTTTTTT

D gene: .
clone size: .
J gene: TRBJ2-3
V gene: TRBV5-1
CDR3 protein: CASSLDGGGPTDTQYF
CDR3 DNA: TGCGCCAGCAGCTTGGATGGCGGGGGCCCCACAGATACGCAGTATTTT

D gene: .
clone size: .
J gene: TRBJ2-7
V gene: TRBV4-1
CDR3 protein: CASSQDRKSGLRYEQYF
CDR3 DNA: TGCGCCAGCAGCCAAGATAGAAAATCGGGATTAAGATACGAGCAGTACTTC

D gene: .
clone size: .
J gene: TRBJ2-2
V gene: TRBV4-2
CDR3 protein: CASSSETRNTGELFF
CDR3 DNA: TGTGCCAGCAGCTCCGAGACTAGGAACACCGGGGAGCTGTTTTTT

D gene: TRBD1
clone size: .
J gene: TRBJ1-1
V gene: TRBV4-1
CDR3 protein: CASSAKTGRTEAFF
CDR3 DNA: TGCGCCAGCAGCGCCAAGACAGGGCGGACTGAAGCTTTCTTT

D gene: .
clone size: few
J gene: TRBJ2-7
V gene: TRBV13
CDR3 protein: CASSPGTAPYEQYF
CDR3 DNA: TGTGCCAGCAGTCCCGGGACGGCACCCTACGAGCAGTACTTC

D gene: .
clone size: .
J gene: TRBJ1-1
V gene: TRBV27
CDR3 protein: CASSSPGIRNTEAFF
CDR3 DNA: TGTGCCAGCAGTTCTCCAGGGATTCGGAACACTGAAGCTTTCTTT

D gene: .
clone size: .
J gene: TRBJ1-4
V gene: TRBV29-1
CDR3 protein: CGCRGGGEKLFF
CDR3 DNA: TGCGGGTGTAGGGGGGGCGGCGAAAAACTGTTTTTT

D gene: .
clone size: .
J gene: TRBJ1-4
V gene: TRBV5-6
CDR3 protein: CASSPGTSNEKLFF
CDR3 DNA: TGTGCCAGCAGCCCCGGGACTTCTAATGAAAAACTGTTTTTT

D gene: TRBD1
clone size: once
J gene: TRBJ1-6
V gene: TRBV7-6
CDR3 protein: CASSEAGTGKSYRDSPLHF
CDR3 DNA: TGTGCCAGCAGCGAAGCCGGGACAGGAAAAAGCTATAGGGATTCACCCCTCCACTTT

D gene: .
clone size: .
J gene: TRBJ2-1
V gene: TRBV20-1
CDR3 protein: CSARAPQGGDNEQFF
CDR3 DNA: TGCAGTGCTAGAGCCCCACAGGGTGGAGACAATGAGCAGTTCTTC

D gene: TRBD1
clone size: .
J gene: TRBJ2-7
V gene: TRBV12-3/TRBV12-4
CDR3 protein: CASSPLPTGVDEQYF
CDR3 DNA: TGTGCCAGCAGTCCCCTCCCGACAGGGGTGGACGAGCAGTACTTC

D gene: .
clone size: .
J gene: TRBJ1-2
V gene: TRBV4-1
CDR3 protein: CASSATLGGPYGYTF
CDR3 DNA: TGCGCCAGCAGCGCTACACTAGGGGGGCCGTATGGCTACACCTTC

D gene: .
clone size: .
J gene: TRBJ2-3
V gene: TRBV20-1
CDR3 protein: CSARDIGRWDPTDTQYF
CDR3 DNA: TGCAGTGCTAGAGATATTGGCAGATGGGACCCCACAGATACGCAGTATTTT

D gene: .
clone size: .
J gene: TRBJ1-5
V gene: TRBV5-6
CDR3 protein: CASSSALGPQHF
CDR3 DNA: TGTGCCAGCAGCTCAGCCTTGGGGCCCCAGCATTTT

D gene: TRBD2
clone size: .
J gene: TRBJ2-1
V gene: TRBV2
CDR3 protein: CASIFPSGGLENEQFF
CDR3 DNA: TGTGCCAGCATATTCCCCTCGGGGGGGCTAGAGAATGAGCAGTTCTTC

D gene: .
clone size: once
J gene: TRBJ2-1
V gene: TRBV15
CDR3 protein: CATSSTDYNEQFF
CDR3 DNA: TGTGCCACCAGCAGTACTGACTACAATGAGCAGTTCTTC

D gene: .
clone size: .
J gene: TRBJ2-7
V gene: TRBV3-1
CDR3 protein: CASSQDGGYDEQYF
CDR3 DNA: TGTGCCAGCAGCCAAGATGGGGGGTATGACGAGCAGTACTTC

D gene: .
clone size: few
J gene: TRBJ1-1
V gene: TRBV5-4
CDR3 protein: CASSTMGYNTEAFF
CDR3 DNA: TGTGCCAGCAGTACTATGGGGTATAACACTGAAGCTTTCTTT

D gene: TRBD1
clone size: .
J gene: TRBJ2-1
V gene: TRBV29-1
CDR3 protein: CTGVGGGYNEQFF
CDR3 DNA: TGCACCGGGGTAGGGGGCGGTTACAATGAGCAGTTCTTC

D gene: .
clone size: .
J gene: TRBJ2-1
V gene: TRBV25-1
CDR3 protein: CASSAVWEQFF
CDR3 DNA: TGTGCCAGCAGTGCCGTATGGGAGCAGTTCTTC

D gene: TRBD1
clone size: .
J gene: TRBJ1-1
V gene: TRBV5-1
CDR3 protein: CASSPGQGEYTEAFF
CDR3 DNA: TGCGCCAGCAGCCCGGGACAGGGGGAGTACACTGAAGCTTTCTTT

D gene: TRBD1
clone size: once
J gene: TRBJ2-7
V gene: TRBV29-1
CDR3 protein: CSAGGTGNEQYF
CDR3 DNA: TGCAGCGCTGGGGGGACAGGTAACGAGCAGTACTTC

D gene: .
clone size: .
J gene: TRBJ1-5
V gene: TRBV12-3/TRBV12-4
CDR3 protein: CASSYTGPDQPQHF
CDR3 DNA: TGTGCCAGCAGTTATACAGGCCCCGATCAGCCCCAGCATTTT

D gene: TRBD1
clone size: .
J gene: TRBJ2-3
V gene: TRBV29-1
CDR3 protein: CSASGTGGSPPDTQYF
CDR3 DNA: TGCAGCGCATCCGGGACAGGGGGTTCCCCCCCAGATACGCAGTATTTT

D gene: .
clone size: .
J gene: TRBJ1-1
V gene: TRBV30
CDR3 protein: CAWSVRSPEGAFF
CDR3 DNA: TGTGCCTGGAGTGTACGATCTCCCGAGGGAGCTTTCTTT

D gene: .
clone size: .
J gene: TRBJ1-5
V gene: TRBV7-2
CDR3 protein: CASSLAWGNQPQHF
CDR3 DNA: TGTGCCAGCAGCTTAGCCTGGGGGAATCAGCCCCAGCATTTT

D gene: .
clone size: .
J gene: TRBJ2-7
V gene: TRBV7-2
CDR3 protein: CASSLGEGPYEQYF
CDR3 DNA: TGTGCCAGCAGCTTAGGAGAGGGTCCCTACGAGCAGTACTTC

D gene: .
clone size: once
J gene: TRBJ1-2
V gene: TRBV4-2
CDR3 protein: CASSQVTVDNYGYTF
CDR3 DNA: TGTGCCAGCAGCCAAGTGACCGTCGATAACTATGGCTACACCTTC

D gene: TRBD1
clone size: .
J gene: TRBJ1-1
V gene: TRBV29-1
CDR3 protein: CSVLTGGGTEAFF
CDR3 DNA: TGCAGCGTCTTAACAGGGGGAGGCACTGAAGCTTTCTTT

D gene: TRBD1
clone size: .
J gene: TRBJ1-2
V gene: TRBV7-8
CDR3 protein: CASSLGGTGKPYGYTF
CDR3 DNA: TGTGCCAGCAGCTTAGGTGGGACAGGAAAACCCTATGGCTACACCTTC

D gene: .
clone size: .
J gene: TRBJ2-3
V gene: TRBV6-6
CDR3 protein: CASSSLGQDTQYF
CDR3 DNA: TGTGCCAGCAGTTCCCTGGGGCAGGATACGCAGTATTTT

D gene: TRBD2
clone size: .
J gene: TRBJ2-3
V gene: TRBV6-1
CDR3 protein: CASSPSGGAHTDTQYF
CDR3 DNA: TGTGCCAGCAGCCCTAGCGGGGGGGCACACACAGATACGCAGTATTTT

D gene: TRBD1
clone size: .
J gene: TRBJ2-3
V gene: TRBV6-1
CDR3 protein: CASTRQVDRAADTQYF
CDR3 DNA: TGTGCCAGCACCCGCCAAGTTGACAGGGCCGCAGATACGCAGTATTTT

D gene: .
clone size: .
J gene: TRBJ2-5
V gene: TRBV27
CDR3 protein: CASKPSGLQETQYF
CDR3 DNA: TGTGCCAGCAAACCATCGGGGCTCCAAGAGACCCAGTACTTC

D gene: TRBD1
clone size: .
J gene: TRBJ2-3
V gene: TRBV29-1
CDR3 protein: CSVGTVGITDTQYF
CDR3 DNA: TGCAGCGTAGGGACAGTCGGGATCACAGATACGCAGTATTTT

D gene: .
clone size: .
J gene: TRBJ2-1
V gene: TRBV7-6
CDR3 protein: CASSLGYNEQFF
CDR3 DNA: TGTGCCAGCAGTCTAGGCTACAATGAGCAGTTCTTC

D gene: .
clone size: .
J gene: TRBJ2-3
V gene: TRBV29-1
CDR3 protein: CSVGGALITDTQYF
CDR3 DNA: TGCAGCGTTGGAGGGGCCTTAATCACAGATACGCAGTATTTT

D gene: TRBD2
clone size: .
J gene: TRBJ2-7
V gene: TRBV20-1
CDR3 protein: CSARDGTASGGAHEQYF
CDR3 DNA: TGCAGTGCTAGAGATGGAACTGCTAGCGGGGGAGCCCACGAGCAGTACTTC

D gene: TRBD2
clone size: .
J gene: TRBJ2-1
V gene: TRBV19
CDR3 protein: CASSLSGGYNEQFF
CDR3 DNA: TGTGCCAGTTCCCTCAGCGGGGGATACAATGAGCAGTTCTTC

D gene: TRBD1
clone size: .
J gene: TRBJ2-7
V gene: TRBV12-3/TRBV12-4
CDR3 protein: CASSYGTATYEQYF
CDR3 DNA: TGTGCCAGCAGTTACGGGACAGCGACCTACGAGCAGTACTTC

D gene: TRBD2
clone size: .
J gene: TRBJ2-1
V gene: TRBV29-1
CDR3 protein: CSVESLAAYNEQFF
CDR3 DNA: TGCAGCGTTGAAAGTCTAGCGGCCTACAATGAGCAGTTCTTC

D gene: .
clone size: .
J gene: TRBJ2-7
V gene: TRBV9
CDR3 protein: CASSVGGAATAYEQYF
CDR3 DNA: TGTGCCAGCAGCGTAGGGGGGGCAGCCACCGCCTACGAGCAGTACTTC

D gene: .
clone size: .
J gene: TRBJ2-6
V gene: TRBV7-9
CDR3 protein: CASSSTIIGANVLTF
CDR3 DNA: TGTGCCAGCAGCTCAACGATCATAGGGGCCAACGTCCTGACTTTC

D gene: .
clone size: once
J gene: TRBJ2-5
V gene: TRBV9
CDR3 protein: CASSVETSRETQYF
CDR3 DNA: TGTGCCAGCAGCGTAGAGACTAGTCGAGAGACCCAGTACTTC

D gene: .
clone size: .
J gene: TRBJ1-2
V gene: TRBV7-6
CDR3 protein: CASSGNIYGYTF
CDR3 DNA: TGTGCCAGCAGCGGTAACATCTATGGCTACACCTTC

D gene: .
clone size: .
J gene: TRBJ2-7
V gene: TRBV5-8
CDR3 protein: CASRHPAGYEQYF
CDR3 DNA: TGTGCCAGCAGGCACCCGGCGGGGTACGAGCAGTACTTC

D gene: .
clone size: .
J gene: TRBJ1-5
V gene: TRBV6-1
CDR3 protein: CASRIDLAYSNQPQHF
CDR3 DNA: TGTGCCAGCAGGATCGACCTTGCCTATAGCAATCAGCCCCAGCATTTT

D gene: TRBD2
clone size: .
J gene: TRBJ2-7
V gene: TRBV7-2
CDR3 protein: CASSLFGASGAYEQYF
CDR3 DNA: TGTGCCAGCAGCCTATTCGGGGCTAGCGGGGCATACGAGCAGTACTTC

D gene: .
clone size: .
J gene: TRBJ2-6
V gene: TRBV9
CDR3 protein: CASSPRDELVLTF
CDR3 DNA: TGTGCCAGCAGCCCCCGGGACGAGCTGGTCCTGACTTTC

D gene: TRBD1
clone size: .
J gene: TRBJ2-7
V gene: TRBV27
CDR3 protein: CASSFKGQGYEQYF
CDR3 DNA: TGTGCCAGCAGTTTTAAAGGACAGGGGTACGAGCAGTACTTC

D gene: TRBD1
clone size: .
J gene: TRBJ2-3
V gene: TRBV4-1
CDR3 protein: CASSQQQGAGDTQYF
CDR3 DNA: TGCGCCAGCAGCCAACAACAGGGGGCCGGAGATACGCAGTATTTT